The source of this T cell receptor beta chain is a study of blood T cells in healthy people across ages. Study background: For every two T cells, template switching captured about one barcoded beta molecule.

Primed by a sample-barcoded 5' primer and a J-beta primer mix, a second PCR proceeded for 7 to 11 cycles. Sequencing recovered at least 2.5 million CDR3-containing paired-end reads from each sample. TCRdb re-derived calls from the 5' RACE reads in MiXCR, one entry per CDR3 protein. The sample shows about a million distinct CDR3 sequences, 48% of them seen only once. A few counts support this clonotype. Russia was home to the donors, healthy Caucasian individuals aged roughly 6 to 90. Every donor contributed around 10 milliliters of peripheral blood by blood draw. The CDR3 extends over 12 amino acids. Germline CDR1 and CDR2: DFQATT and SNEGSKA (reference sequence). The V end was cut by 6 bases, the J end by 2 bases, with 11 bases between.

The rearrangement joins TRBV20-1 to TRBJ2-7, with D perhaps TRBD1 or TRBD2 (5 bases each). This clonotype was sampled from a young man in good health. The sample comprised blood. CDR3 coding DNA: TGCAGTGCCGGGGCGACAACCTACGAGCAGTACTTC. The encoded protein is CSAGATTYEQYF.